This T cell receptor beta chain came from a study of regulatory T cells in long-lasting Graves disease. Documented time point: newly diagnosed GD, antithyroid drugs for less than 3 months. PBMCs provided the RNA from which the TCR library was made. Study-level findings and limits: Segments TRBV28, TRBJ1-2 and TRBJ2-5 showed preferential usage in persistent disease. Possibly, accuracy suffered from the small sample size.

This clonotype was recorded many times. No antigen is known for it. CDR3 length equals 17 residues. From germline, CDR1 is SGHRS and CDR2 YFSETQ. V was pared by 0 bases and J by 7 bases, with 12 bases of the junction left unmatched. To make TCR beta libraries, researchers used iRepertoire HTBI primers and Arm-PCR of CDR3 regions. TCRdb ran MiXCR on the multiplex PCR reads and lists one entry per CDR3 protein. This table holds about 440,000 distinct CDR3 sequences, approximately 16% found once. These same data were also listed under a study on T cells in Graves' hyperthyroidism and ophthalmopathy. That source reports: Stable Graves' hyperthyroidism meant no ophthalmopathy progression within 18 months. Patients with uncontrolled infections, other autoimmune diseases, pregnancy or lactation were excluded.

This sample comprised peripheral blood mononuclear cells (PBMCs), obtained at new diagnosis, from a patient treated with antithyroid drugs. This receptor was obtained from a woman under 30 with Graves disease. This chain links TRBV5-1 with TRBJ2-1, with 8 bases that match TRBD1. This CDR3 reads CASSLAPGQGSWNEQFF. The CDR3 coding sequence is TGCGCCAGCAGCTTGGCCCCCGGACAGGGAAGTTGGAATGAGCAGTTCTTC.